This entry is about one T cell receptor beta chain. Its specificity is not known. This entry comes from a study of cytotoxic CD8 clonotypes in ibrutinib-treated CLL. Study-level points and caveats: At progression, clonality fell back toward baseline after rising at ibrutinib response.

Some clones are missing from TCRdb's copy, which holds only in-frame ones; the method was immunoSEQ multiplex PCR. The sample lists over 200,000 clones, roughly 65% occurring once. Germline CDR1 is MNHEY and CDR2 is SMNVEV (reference sequence). Between the trimmed V and J ends, which lost 9 bases and 3 bases, there was a span of 17 bases. The CDR3 extends over 15 amino acids. This chain links TRBV27 with TRBJ1-4, with D tentatively TRBD1 (6 bases). Sequenced material: PBMCs, taken after 12 months of ibrutinib treatment. This receptor was identified in a human donor with chronic lymphocytic leukemia. DNA of the CDR3: TGTGCCAGTCAAGGGGGTGTAGGAGCTAATGAAAAACTGTTTTTT. This sequence encodes CASQGGVGANEKLFF.